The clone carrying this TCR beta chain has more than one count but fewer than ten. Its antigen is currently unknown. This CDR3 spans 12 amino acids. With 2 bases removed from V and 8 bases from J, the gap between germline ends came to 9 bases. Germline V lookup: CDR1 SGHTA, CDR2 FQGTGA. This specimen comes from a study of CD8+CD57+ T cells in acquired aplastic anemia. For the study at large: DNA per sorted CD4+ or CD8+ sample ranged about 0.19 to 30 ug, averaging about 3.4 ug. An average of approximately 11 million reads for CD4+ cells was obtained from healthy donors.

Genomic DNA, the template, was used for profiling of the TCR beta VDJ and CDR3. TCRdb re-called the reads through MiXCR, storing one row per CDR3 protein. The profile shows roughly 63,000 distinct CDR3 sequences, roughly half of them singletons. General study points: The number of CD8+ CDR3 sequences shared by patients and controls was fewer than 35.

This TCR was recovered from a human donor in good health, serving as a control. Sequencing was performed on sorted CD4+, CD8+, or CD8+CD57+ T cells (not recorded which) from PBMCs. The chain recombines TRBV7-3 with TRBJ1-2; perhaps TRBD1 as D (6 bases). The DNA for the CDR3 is TGTGCCAGCAGCTTAGGGGGCCTGGGCTACACCTTC. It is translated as CASSLGGLGYTF.